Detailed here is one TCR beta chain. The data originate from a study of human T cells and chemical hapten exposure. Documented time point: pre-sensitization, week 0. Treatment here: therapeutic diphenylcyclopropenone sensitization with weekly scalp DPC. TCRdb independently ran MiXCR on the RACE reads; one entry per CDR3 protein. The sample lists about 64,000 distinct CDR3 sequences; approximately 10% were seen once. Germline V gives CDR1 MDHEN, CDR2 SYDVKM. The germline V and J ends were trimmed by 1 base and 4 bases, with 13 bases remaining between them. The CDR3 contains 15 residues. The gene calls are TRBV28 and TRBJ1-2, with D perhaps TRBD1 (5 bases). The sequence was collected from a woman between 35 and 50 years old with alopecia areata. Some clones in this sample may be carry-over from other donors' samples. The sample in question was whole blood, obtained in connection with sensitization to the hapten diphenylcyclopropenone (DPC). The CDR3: CASSLSQRGRYGYTF. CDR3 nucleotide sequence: TGTGCCAGCAGTTTATCCCAGCGGGGCCGCTATGGCTACACCTTC.